This T cell receptor (beta chain) was sequenced for a study of T cell responses to AZD1222 COVID-19 vaccine. In the study overall: Combined were second doses at about 4 or about 12 weeks.

V was trimmed by 2 bases and J by 6 bases, leaving 5 bases between them. Germline CDR1 and CDR2: KGHSH and LQKENI. This CDR3 is 12 amino acids long. Assay used: immunoSEQ multiplex PCR; TCRdb lists only in-frame clones, some missing. Among around 60,000 clones listed, about 87% were seen once. The receptor's source is an adult in good health. V is TRBV18 and J is TRBJ2-1; D not certain. The sequencing used peripheral blood, collected on day 0 of AZD1222 vaccination. DNA of the CDR3: TGTGCCAGCTCACCAACGGCCAATGAGCAGTTCTTC. It codes for CASSPTANEQFF. The complete variable domain, with remaining parts taken from reference TRBV18 and TRBJ2-1, reads NAGVMQNPRHLVRRRGQEARLRCSPMKGHSHVYWYRQLPEEGLKFMVYLQKENIIDESGMPKERFSAEFPKEGPSILRIQQVVRGDSAAYFCASSPTANEQFFGPGTRLTVL.